This entry is about one T cell receptor (beta chain). What this receptor recognizes is not known. No clone much larger than this one lies a single base away; base qualities are absent. This entry comes from a study of neoadjuvant anti-PD-1 for oral cavity cancer (dated by TCRdb to the early 2020s). Concerning the study at large: Three to four biweekly doses of nivolumab at 3 mg/kg were mostly administered to patients before curative-intent surgical resection. Patients without progression received a fourth nivolumab dose around day 43 and underwent definitive surgical resection on days 50-56. Under RECIST 1.1, patients with complete response, partial response or stable disease were classed as responders, and patients with progression were classed as non-responders. A roughly 32% response rate was observed in the parent correlative cohort, in which over 9 patients were included. General conclusions and limits of the study: TCR analyses included only three patients per response group, and the authors called for larger cohorts for validation. A higher pretreatment blood Treg/Th17 ratio correlated with both higher pretreatment blood TCRbeta clonality and lower post-treatment tumor TCRbeta clonality. Within PBMCs, T cell clonality (Gini index) was significantly higher in non-responders than responders after neoadjuvant nivolumab.

Ends trimmed: V by 7 bases, J by 2 bases; bases unmatched to a gene: 6. From the cysteine up to the phenylalanine, the CDR3 has a length of 14 residues. Just the 42-base CDR3 DNA is kept, in frame starting at base 1. CDR1 and CDR2, per the germline V gene, are SGHRS and YFSETQ. For deep sequencing of PBMC libraries, mostly around 480 ng of input genomic DNA was used, and six replicates were run per sample. Following the manufacturer's instructions, the team built TCRbeta libraries using the immunoSEQ hsTCRbeta kit. The completed libraries were mixed into a single pool at 3 nM, then sequenced with an Illumina NovaSeq 6000 S4 flow cell. On the authors' methods: The immunoSEQ Analyzer handled quality control and preprocessing of the raw data. The analysis was limited to productive rearrangements, and each clonotype was defined by a unique CDR3 amino acid sequence. Using the R package tcR, the researchers computed the Gini-Simpson index as their estimate of repertoire clonality. Gini indices were compared with Student's t test, and associations with tumor size change were assessed by Pearson correlation. The table comes from immuneACCESS by way of TCRdb, which keeps in-frame sequences with V and J called. Part of the clones is missing from these tables; in studies checked, under half for an unresolved V gene and the rest for unknown reasons. V, J and clone size derive from that table, while D and trimming were established from the DNA sequence. For this sample the table gives over 13,000 clones, of which less than 85% were detected only once. Over 2% of the sample is in the top ten clones.

The meaning of the sample's time point label: before neoadjuvant nivolumab. The patients had newly diagnosed stage II-IVA oral cavity squamous cell carcinoma and had not received any prior systemic or radiation treatment. The cohort was made up of patients with locally advanced, HPV-negative oral cavity squamous cell carcinoma. No culture maintenance or expansion was done, as the peripheral blood mononuclear cells went straight to analysis. Samples were obtained from a longitudinal correlative study of a single-arm phase II trial of neoadjuvant nivolumab in oral cavity squamous cell carcinoma. Subject-matched pre- and post-treatment PBMCs and tumors from three responders and three non-responders were subjected to genomic DNA-based TCRbeta sequencing. Peripheral blood mononuclear cells were collected before nivolumab treatment and were collected again after treatment, at the time of surgery. The Maxwell RSC DNA from Cells kit was used to isolate genomic DNA from PBMCs.

The sequence joins TRBV5-1 to TRBJ2-7; 10 middle bases align to TRBD1. Material: PBMCs, obtained before nivolumab (anti-PD-1) treatment. This receptor was identified in a person aged 40-85 years with oral cavity squamous cell carcinoma. The DNA reads TGCGCCAGCCGACGGGACAGGGGACCCTACGAGCAGTACTTC. This gives the protein CASRRDRGPYEQYF.